This T cell receptor (beta chain) comes out of a study of cytomegalovirus exposure and HLA in healthy donors. With regard to this clone: Antigen: not known.

Study results and caveats: It was only CMV serostatus that was available as immune exposure information. A later analysis revealed that TCR association rates differed between HLA loci, peaking at DRB1 and bottoming out at HLA-C. A later analysis by the authors found several of the most significant clusters apparently linked to common viral pathogens. The authors assumed roughly uniform sequencing depth across donors for presence/absence analyses.

V lost 1 base to trimming and J lost 3 bases, with 7 bases between them. CDR1 SGDLS and CDR2 YYNGEE come from the germline V gene. CDR3 size: 14 residues. 13 Jbeta primers and 60 Vbeta primers were used for the PCR. This table comes from immunoSEQ multiplex PCR, and its TCRdb copy is limited to in-frame clones, with some not included. Among some 97,000 clones listed, roughly three quarters were seen once. Sequencing was carried out using PBMCs. The sequence was collected from a woman aged 45-65 years in good health and CMV-seropositive. The chain has TRBV9 and TRBJ1-4; D call uncertain. CDR3 in amino acids: CASSVSGSNEKLFF. In DNA, the CDR3 is TGTGCCAGCAGCGTAAGCGGCTCTAATGAAAAACTGTTTTTT.